This paragraph reports one T cell receptor beta chain. These data originate in a study of blood T cell repertoires in COVID-19. Background on the study: Whether acute or convalescent, the COVID-19 samples came from the United States, Italy and Spain. Sources were T cells, B-cell-depleted T cells, or PBMCs; the material itself was cDNA or gDNA.

V gave up 3 bases and J gave up 2 bases; unmatched junction bases: 6. CDR1 LGHNA and CDR2 YSLEER come from the germline V gene. This CDR3 region has 17 residues. As processed by the authors: Amplification of reference gene primers was used by the study to estimate nucleated cell counts. The repertoire was sequenced with immunoSEQ multiplex PCR; TCRdb's copy has only in-frame clones and lacks some. V, J and clone size derive from that table, while D and trimming were established from the DNA sequence. Of some 110,000 clones listed, 82% were seen once; the top ten hold about 5%. Sequencing was done on a sample of peripheral blood. V gene TRBV4-3 combines with J gene TRBJ2-6, with TRBD1 matching 8 bases. The sequence derives from a woman in her 70s with acute or convalescent COVID-19. The CDR3 reads CASSQDRAGTGANVLTF. DNA of the CDR3: TGCGCCAGCAGCCAGGACAGGGCGGGAACTGGGGCCAACGTCCTGACTTTC.